These 3 T cell receptor beta chains were all obtained from the same sample, sequenced in a study of T cell responses to AZD1222 COVID-19 vaccine. Some clones are missing from TCRdb's copy, which holds only in-frame ones; the method was immunoSEQ multiplex PCR. Seen here are approximately 150,000 clones, 85% to 95% observed once, and the top ten hold more than 0.85%. The source was peripheral blood, collected on day 0 of MenACWY control vaccination. These receptors all stem from an adult in good health.

V is TRBV27 and J is TRBJ1-1; D not certain. Trimming cost V 8 bases and J 4 bases, with 17 bases left between them. Germline values: CDR1 MNHEY, CDR2 SMNVEV (reference sequence). CDR3 size: 14 residues. CDR3: CASCPRARRTEAFF. The DNA of the CDR3 is TGTGCCAGCTGTCCGCGGGCACGACGCACTGAAGCTTTCTTT.

This clone was detected only once. The chain links TRBV5-4 to TRBJ2-1; D possibly uses TRBD1 or TRBD2 (5 bases each). The CDR3 consists of 15 residues. The germline V and J ends were trimmed by 4 bases and 6 bases, with 17 bases remaining between them. Looked up from germline, CDR1 is SGHNT and CDR2 is YYREEE (reference sequence). The CDR3 DNA sequence: TGTGCCAGCAGCCCCGGGGCCCTGGGGCTCAATGAGCAGTTCTTC. It encodes CASSPGALGLNEQFF.

For the CDR3, the DNA is TGTGCCAGCAGCCTCCCAGGACAGGAAGCTTTCTTT. This gives the protein CASSLPGQEAFF. This rearrangement joins TRBV4-2 to TRBJ1-1, with D possibly matching TRBD1 (6 bases). The V end was cut by 4 bases, the J end by 8 bases, with 11 bases between. The CDR3 consists of 12 residues. CDR1 is LGHNA and CDR2 is YNFKEQ in the germline V gene.